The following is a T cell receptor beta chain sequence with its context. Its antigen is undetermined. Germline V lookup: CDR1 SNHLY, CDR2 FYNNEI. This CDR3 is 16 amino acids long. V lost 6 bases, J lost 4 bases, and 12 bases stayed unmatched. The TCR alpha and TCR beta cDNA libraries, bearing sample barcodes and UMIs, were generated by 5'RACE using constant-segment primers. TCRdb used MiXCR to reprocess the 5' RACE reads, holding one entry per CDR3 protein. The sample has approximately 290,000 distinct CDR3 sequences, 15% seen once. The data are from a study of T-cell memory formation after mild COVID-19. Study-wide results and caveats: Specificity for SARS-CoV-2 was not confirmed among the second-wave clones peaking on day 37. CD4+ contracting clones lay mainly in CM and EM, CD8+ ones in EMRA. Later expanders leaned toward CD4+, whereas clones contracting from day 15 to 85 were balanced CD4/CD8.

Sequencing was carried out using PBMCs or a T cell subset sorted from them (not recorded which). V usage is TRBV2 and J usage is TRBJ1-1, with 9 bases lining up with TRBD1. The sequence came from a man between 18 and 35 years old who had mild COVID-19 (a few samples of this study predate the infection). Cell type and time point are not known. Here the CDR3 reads CASRDPGGQGSTEAFF. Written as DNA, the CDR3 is TGTGCCAGCAGAGATCCCGGGGGACAGGGATCCACTGAAGCTTTCTTT.